This T cell receptor (beta chain) stems from a study of CD8 T cells in Susac syndrome. RNA, at roughly 0.45 to 1 ug, was reverse transcribed with random hexamers. TCRdb re-analysed the immunoSEQ multiplex PCR reads in MiXCR, keeping a single row per CDR3 protein. The sample has a few hundred thousand distinct CDR3 sequences; 85% to 95% are singletons. Germline loops: CDR1 SGDLS, CDR2 YYNGEE. This CDR3 comprises 13 residues. V was trimmed by 0 bases and J by 5 bases, leaving 8 bases between them. The sample comprised CD4+ T cells from PBMCs. The V and J genes are TRBV9 and TRBJ1-1; D is unresolved. The clonotype comes from a human donor with multiple sclerosis. The CDR3 DNA follows: TGTGCCAGCAGCGTAGATCCGTGGACTGAAGCTTTCTTT. Translation: CASSVDPWTEAFF.